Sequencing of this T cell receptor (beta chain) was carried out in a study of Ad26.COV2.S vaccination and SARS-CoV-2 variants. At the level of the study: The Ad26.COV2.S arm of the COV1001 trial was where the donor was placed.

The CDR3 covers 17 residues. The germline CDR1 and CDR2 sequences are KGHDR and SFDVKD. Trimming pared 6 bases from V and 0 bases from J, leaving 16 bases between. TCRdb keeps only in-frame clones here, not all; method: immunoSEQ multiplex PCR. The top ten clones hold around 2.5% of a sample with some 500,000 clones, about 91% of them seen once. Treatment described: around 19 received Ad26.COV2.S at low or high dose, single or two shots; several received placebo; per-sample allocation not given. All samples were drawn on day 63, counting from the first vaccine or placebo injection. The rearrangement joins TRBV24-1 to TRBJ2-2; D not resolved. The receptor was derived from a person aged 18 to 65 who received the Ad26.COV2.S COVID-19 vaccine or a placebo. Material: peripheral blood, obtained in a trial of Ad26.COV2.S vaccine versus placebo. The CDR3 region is CATSLYPLVANTGELFF. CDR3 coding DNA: TGTGCCACCAGTCTCTATCCTTTAGTGGCGAACACCGGGGAGCTGTTTTTT.